This TCR beta chain appears in the sequencing data of a study of CD8+ T cells in alopecia areata. Study outcomes and limitations: Clonality in lesional scalp, especially alopecia totalis/universalis, exceeded that of normal scalp. There were also resident alphabeta T cells of normal skin sequenced in scalp samples.

Remarks on this clone: Its antigen is not known.

cDNA reverse transcribed from extracted RNA served as the sequencing template. Using immunoSEQ multiplex PCR, the repertoire was profiled, and TCRdb retains in-frame clones only, with some absent. The sample yields about 30,000 clones, around 62% seen once. Germline trimming cut 3 bases from V and 4 bases from J; bases unmatched to any gene: 4. The germline gives CDR1 LNHNV, CDR2 YYDKDF (reference sequence). There are 14 residues in the CDR3. PBMCs yielded sorted CD4+ and CD8+ T cells. The source of this sequence is a human donor with alopecia areata. The genes are TRBV15 and TRBJ1-2; 8 positions agree with TRBD1. The sequencing sample was made of NKG2D-high CD8+ T cells sorted from blood. The CDR3 nucleotides read TGTGCCACCAGCAGTCGACAGGGGTCCTATGGCTACACCTTC. It codes for CATSSRQGSYGYTF. Filled out from reference TRBV15 and TRBJ1-2, the complete variable domain reads DAMVIQNPRYQVTQFGKPVTLSCSQTLNHNVMYWYQQKSSQAPKLLFHYYDKDFNNEADTPDNFQSRRPNTSFCFLDIRSPGLGDTAMYLCATSSRQGSYGYTFGSGTRLTVV.